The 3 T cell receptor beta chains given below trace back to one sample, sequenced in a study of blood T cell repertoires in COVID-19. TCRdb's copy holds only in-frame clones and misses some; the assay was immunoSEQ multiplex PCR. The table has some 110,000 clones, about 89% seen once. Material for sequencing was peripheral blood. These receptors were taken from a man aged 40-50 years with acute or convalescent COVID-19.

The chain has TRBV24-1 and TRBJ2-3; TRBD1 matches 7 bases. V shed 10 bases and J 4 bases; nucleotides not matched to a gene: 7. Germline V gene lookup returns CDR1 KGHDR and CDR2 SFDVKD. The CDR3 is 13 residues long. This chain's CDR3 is CATRGGFADTQYF. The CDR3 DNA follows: TGTGCCACACGAGGGGGCTTCGCAGATACGCAGTATTTT.

The CDR3 loop reads CASSISLWEAGGNGYTF. As DNA, the CDR3 is TGTGCCAGTAGTATCTCCCTTTGGGAGGCAGGCGGGAATGGCTACACCTTC. The V gene is TRBV19, the J gene TRBJ1-2; D call uncertain. V lost 3 bases, J lost 6 bases, and 23 bases lay in between. In germline, CDR1 is LNHDA, CDR2 SQIVND (reference sequence). The CDR3 runs 17 residues.

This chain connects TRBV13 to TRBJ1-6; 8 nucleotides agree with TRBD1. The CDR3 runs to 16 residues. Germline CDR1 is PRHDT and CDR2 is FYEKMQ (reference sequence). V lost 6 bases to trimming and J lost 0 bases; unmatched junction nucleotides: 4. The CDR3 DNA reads TGTGCCAGCAGGACAGACAGGGGCTCCTATAATTCACCCCTCCACTTT. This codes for CASRTDRGSYNSPLHF.